The T cell receptor (beta chain) under discussion was sequenced for a study of technical replicates of blood from several donors. TCRdb's copy holds only in-frame clones and misses some; the assay was immunoSEQ multiplex PCR. The data hold around 83,000 clones, with 80% to 95% observed a single time. This sequence was found in a human donor in good health. Some clones in this sample may be carry-over from other donors' samples. Sequencing was done on a sample of T cells isolated from PBMCs.

The CDR3 bases are TGTGCCAGCAGTGTTAGGTTGGGCAGGGCTTACAATGAGCAGTTCTTC. This gives the protein CASSVRLGRAYNEQFF. The chain has TRBV2 and TRBJ2-1; the D gene is possibly TRBD1 (5 bases). The CDR3 totals 16 residues. Per germline, CDR1 SNHLY and CDR2 FYNNEI. Trimming pared 4 bases from V and 4 bases from J, leaving 17 bases between.